This T cell receptor (beta chain) was found in a study of T cells after yellow fever vaccination. Overall study findings and caveats: A faster peak, day 5 versus 15, was reached by the weaker secondary response. Abundant clonotypes from the bulk population could contaminate FACS-sorted repertoires. At 95% to 97% for CD4 and around 91% for CD8, most primary-vaccination clones showed up again after the booster.

V trimming: 0 bases; J trimming: 4 bases; junction bases outside the gene matches: 11. The CDR3 consists of 18 residues. The V gene's germline CDR1 is LGHNA and CDR2 YSLEER. Generation of TCR cDNA used 5'RACE template switching (which added a universal primer site and UMIs). TCRdb analysed the 5' RACE reads with MiXCR anew, one entry per CDR3 protein. The repertoire holds approximately 93,000 distinct CDR3 sequences, with 4.5% to 6% as singletons. This clonotype was counted only a few times. The antigen is undetermined. This chain links TRBV4-3 with TRBJ1-1; 10 nucleotides align to TRBD1. The sequenced sample was CD8+ T cells sorted from PBMCs, obtained 10 days after the yellow fever booster vaccination. This receptor was obtained from a man between 18 and 35 years old who received the YFV17D yellow fever vaccine. The CDR3 here is CASSQESRDRGVVTEAFF. The CDR3 DNA sequence: TGCGCCAGCAGCCAAGAATCGAGGGACAGGGGAGTCGTCACTGAAGCTTTCTTT.